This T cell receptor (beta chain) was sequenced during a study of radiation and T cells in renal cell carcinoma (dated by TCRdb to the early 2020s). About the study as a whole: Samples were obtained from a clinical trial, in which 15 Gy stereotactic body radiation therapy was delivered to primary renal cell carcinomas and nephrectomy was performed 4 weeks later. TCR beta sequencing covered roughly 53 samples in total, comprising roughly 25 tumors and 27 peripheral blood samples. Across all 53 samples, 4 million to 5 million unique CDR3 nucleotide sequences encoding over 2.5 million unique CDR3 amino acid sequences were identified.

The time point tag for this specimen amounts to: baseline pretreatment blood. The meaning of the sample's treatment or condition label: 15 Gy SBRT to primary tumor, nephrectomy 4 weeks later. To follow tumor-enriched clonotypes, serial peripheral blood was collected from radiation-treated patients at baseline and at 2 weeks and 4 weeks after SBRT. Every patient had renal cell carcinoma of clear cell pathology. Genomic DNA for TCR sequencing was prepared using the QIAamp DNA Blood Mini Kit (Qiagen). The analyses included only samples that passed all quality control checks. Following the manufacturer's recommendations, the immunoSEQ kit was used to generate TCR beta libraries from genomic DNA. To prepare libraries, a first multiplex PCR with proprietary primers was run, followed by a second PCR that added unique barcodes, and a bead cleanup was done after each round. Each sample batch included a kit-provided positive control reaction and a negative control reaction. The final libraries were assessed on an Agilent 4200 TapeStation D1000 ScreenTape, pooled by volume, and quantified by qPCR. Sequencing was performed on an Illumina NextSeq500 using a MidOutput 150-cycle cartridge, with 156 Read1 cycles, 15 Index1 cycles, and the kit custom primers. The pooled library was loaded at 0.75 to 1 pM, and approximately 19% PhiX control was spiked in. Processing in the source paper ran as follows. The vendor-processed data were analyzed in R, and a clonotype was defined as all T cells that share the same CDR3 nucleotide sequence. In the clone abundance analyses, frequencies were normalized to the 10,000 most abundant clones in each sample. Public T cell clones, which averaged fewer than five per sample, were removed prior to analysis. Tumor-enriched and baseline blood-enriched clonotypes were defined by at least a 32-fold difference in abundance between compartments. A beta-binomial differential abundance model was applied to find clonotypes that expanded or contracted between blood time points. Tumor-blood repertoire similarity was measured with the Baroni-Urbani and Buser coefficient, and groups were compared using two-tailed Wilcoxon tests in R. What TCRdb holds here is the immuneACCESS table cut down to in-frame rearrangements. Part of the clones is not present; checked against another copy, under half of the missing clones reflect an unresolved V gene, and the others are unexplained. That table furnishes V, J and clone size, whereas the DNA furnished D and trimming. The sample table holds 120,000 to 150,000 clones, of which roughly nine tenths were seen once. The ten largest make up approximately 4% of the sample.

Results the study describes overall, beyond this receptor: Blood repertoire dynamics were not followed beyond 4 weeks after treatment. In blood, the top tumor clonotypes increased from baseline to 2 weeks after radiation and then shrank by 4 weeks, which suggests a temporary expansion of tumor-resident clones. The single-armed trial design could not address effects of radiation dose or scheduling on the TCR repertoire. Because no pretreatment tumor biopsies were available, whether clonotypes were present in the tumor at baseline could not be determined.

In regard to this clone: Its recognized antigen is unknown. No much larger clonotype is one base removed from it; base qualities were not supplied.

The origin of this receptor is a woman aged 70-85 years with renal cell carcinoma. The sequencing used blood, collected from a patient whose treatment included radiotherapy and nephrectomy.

The nucleotide sequence reads as follows: TGTGCCAGCGCCCTAGCGGGGGGGCAGTGGGCCGGGGAGCTGTTTTTT. Translated, it gives CASALAGGQWAGELFF. The rearrangement joined TRBV19 to TRBJ2-2; 12 bases in the middle match TRBD2. CDR1 and CDR2 were assigned from the germline V gene (reference sequence) as LNHDA and SQIVND. The CDR3 runs 16 residues from the cysteine to the phenylalanine. Only the CDR3 region is kept as DNA, spanning 48 bases read in frame from base 1. The germline V end is reduced by 9 bases and the J end by 6 bases; junction bases left unmatched: 11.